This T cell receptor beta chain was recovered during a study of blood T cell repertoires in COVID-19. Ages ranged from roughly 18 to 100 years, with residence in 24 US areas. Which cohort a participant joined came from the clinical history participants gave. Here immunoSEQ multiplex PCR was the method, and the copy in TCRdb shows in-frame clones only, minus some. The sample shows about 440,000 clones, about nine tenths of them seen only once. V dropped 9 bases and J dropped 3; count of bases not matched to a gene: 17. The germline V gene encodes CDR1 KGHDR and CDR2 SFDVKD. The CDR3 is 17 residues long.

The gene calls are TRBV24-1 and TRBJ2-5; 8 bases fit TRBD1. Sample: PBMCs or T cells enriched from blood (not recorded which). The clonotype originates from a man between 18 and 35 years old who had recovered from COVID-19. CDR3 bases: TGTGCCACCCCTTATTTTCCCGGACAGGGCCAAAAAGAGACCCAGTACTTC. Its protein product is CATPYFPGQGQKETQYF.